These 30 T cell receptor beta chains originate from one sample sequenced in a study of blood T cell repertoires in COVID-19. Sequencing was performed with immunoSEQ multiplex PCR; in TCRdb, only in-frame clones are kept and a portion is missing. The top ten clones hold 11% of a sample with about 260,000 clones, roughly 90% of them seen once. The sample comprised peripheral blood. The receptor set was obtained from a woman aged 25 to 39 with COVID-19, enrolled during active disease.

The chain carries TRBV7-2 and TRBJ1-5; no reliable D call. The germline V and J ends were trimmed by 3 bases and 3 bases, with 9 bases remaining between them. Germline V lookup: CDR1 SGHTA, CDR2 FQGNSA. CDR3 length: 14 amino acids. The CDR3 bases are TGTGCCAGCAGCTTCCAGGCTCTCAATCAGCCCCAGCATTTT. Protein product: CASSFQALNQPQHF. The full variable domain, in which reference TRBV7-2 and TRBJ1-5 provide the parts outside the CDR3, is GAGVSQSPSNKVTEKGKDVELRCDPISGHTALYWYRQSLGQGLEFLIYFQGNSAPDKSGLPSDRFSAERTGGSVSTLTIQRTQQEDSAVYLCASSFQALNQPQHFGDGTRLSIL.

The rearrangement joins TRBV6-5 to TRBJ1-1; D not resolved. Trimming pared 7 bases from V and 1 base from J, leaving 10 bases between. There are 13 residues in the CDR3. Germline V gene data show CDR1 as MNHEY and CDR2 as SVGAGI. In nucleotides, the CDR3 is TGTGCCAGCATCGACCGAGGGAACACTGAAGCTTTCTTT. It codes for CASIDRGNTEAFF.

The chain carries TRBV12-3 or TRBV12-4 and TRBJ1-2; the D is unclear. CDR3 size: 11 residues. V was shortened by 6 bases and J by 7 bases, with 9 bases between the two germline ends. The CDR3 region is CASRAGGGYTF. For the CDR3, the DNA is TGTGCCAGCAGAGCGGGCGGTGGCTACACCTTC.

This clone was counted once. The chain employs TRBV14 and TRBJ2-7; 8 bases align to TRBD2. V shed 4 bases and J 3 bases; nucleotides not matched to a gene: 17. Germline V gene sequence: CDR1 SGHDN, CDR2 FVKESK. The CDR3 spans 18 residues. Here the CDR3 reads CASSPRQASGQRHYEQYF. CDR3 sequence (DNA): TGTGCCAGCAGCCCCAGGCAGGCTAGCGGGCAACGGCACTACGAGCAGTACTTC.

The chain combines TRBV18 with TRBJ2-1, with D possibly matching TRBD2 (5 bases). The V and J ends lost 1 base and 3 bases respectively, with 13 bases between them. Germline CDR1 KGHSH, CDR2 LQKENI. This CDR3 is 16 amino acids long. CDR3 residues: CASSPLVGNLYNEQFF. In DNA, the CDR3 is TGTGCCAGCTCACCACTAGTCGGGAATCTCTACAATGAGCAGTTCTTC.

The CDR3, as DNA: TGTGCCAGCAGCTCCGCTGAGGGTACGCAGTATTTT. Translated, it gives CASSSAEGTQYF. The chain links TRBV5-6 to TRBJ2-3; perhaps TRBD2 as D (5 bases). This CDR3 is built from 12 residues. V lost 3 bases and J lost 8, with 10 bases in between. Germline values: CDR1 SGHDT, CDR2 YYEEEE.

This clone was observed a few times. The chain is built from TRBV7-9 and TRBJ1-5, with unresolved D. From germline, CDR1 is SEHNR and CDR2 FQNEAQ (reference sequence). Trimming shortened V by 5 bases and J by 1 base, and 9 bases separated the two germline ends. The CDR3 has 14 amino acids. The CDR3 nucleotides read TGTGCCAGCAGCCTAATATCGAGCAATCAGCCCCAGCATTTT. Translation: CASSLISSNQPQHF.

The chain has TRBV10-1 and TRBJ2-7; weak D call: TRBD2 (6 bases). Germline lookup yields CDR1 WNHNN and CDR2 SYGVQD (reference sequence). The CDR3 is 16 amino acids. The ends were cut back, 4 bases at V and 3 bases at J, with 19 bases in the middle. The CDR3 DNA reads as TGCGCCAGCAGTGGGGGAGCCTGGGGGGATGACTACGAGCAGTACTTC. Protein product: CASSGGAWGDDYEQYF.

V gene TRBV28 combines with J gene TRBJ1-2, with D perhaps matching TRBD1 (6 bases). Germline CDR1 and CDR2: MDHEN and SYDVKM. The CDR3 is 13 residues long. V lost 1 base and J lost 7, with 10 bases in between. The CDR3 bases are TGTGCCAGCAGTTTATCGGGGGGCCGTGGCTACACCTTC. The encoded protein is CASSLSGGRGYTF.

This clone has just one count. CDR3 in DNA: TGCAGCGTTGTGTCTGTTGGGAATAGCGTCTACGAGCAGTACTTC. Encoded protein: CSVVSVGNSVYEQYF. This chain uses TRBV29-1 with TRBJ2-7, with a weak D call TRBD2 (5 bases). The V gene's germline CDR1 is SQVTM and CDR2 ANQGSEA. This CDR3 comprises 15 residues. V was clipped by 4 bases and J by 3 bases, with 19 bases between them.

The chain carries TRBV29-1 and TRBJ2-5; a possible D gene is TRBD1 (6 bases). CDR1 and CDR2 (germline): SQVTM, ANQGSEA. The V gene lost 7 bases and the J gene lost 10 bases, with 22 bases spanning the gap. This CDR3 has 13 amino acids. The CDR3 DNA is TGCAGCGGGGCCACAGGGATGGAAACGGGCCAGTACTTC. Amino acid sequence: CSGATGMETGQYF.

V is TRBV7-9 and J is TRBJ1-3; D not resolved. Deletions cut 0 bases from V and 0 bases from J, with 3 bases between. The CDR3 contains 14 residues. Germline assignment: CDR1 SEHNR and CDR2 FQNEAQ (reference sequence). CDR3 coding DNA: TGTGCCAGCAGCTTAGCCGTCTCTGGAAACACCATATATTTT. Translating gives CASSLAVSGNTIYF.

V gene TRBV7-9 combines with J gene TRBJ2-7, with TRBD2 matching over 12 bases. This CDR3 spans 14 amino acids. V gave up 5 bases and J gave up 4 bases; unmatched junction bases: 3. Germline V gene sequence: CDR1 SEHNR, CDR2 FQNEAQ (reference sequence). For the CDR3, the DNA is TGTGCCAGCAGCCCTGGGACTAGCGGGTACGAGCAGTACTTC. Protein product: CASSPGTSGYEQYF.

J is TRBJ2-7 and V is TRBV3-1 (or the pseudogene TRBV3-2); TRBD2 agrees at 7 bases. The V gene's germline CDR1 is LGHDT and CDR2 YNNKEL (reference sequence). V shed 3 bases and J 2 bases; nucleotides not matched to a gene: 7. There are 15 residues in the CDR3. The CDR3: CASSQGGFPTYEQYF. CDR3 sequence (DNA): TGTGCCAGCAGCCAGGGGGGGTTTCCTACCTACGAGCAGTACTTC.

This chain links TRBV7-9 with TRBJ2-1; 12 nucleotides align to TRBD2. V lost 4 bases, J lost 9 bases, and 10 bases stayed unmatched. CDR3 length: 16 amino acids. From germline, CDR1 is SEHNR and CDR2 FQNEAQ (reference sequence). The CDR3 loop is CASSSPLAGGPSEQFF. CDR3 sequence (DNA): TGTGCCAGCAGCTCACCCCTAGCGGGAGGGCCAAGTGAGCAGTTCTTC.

The genes are TRBV7-3 and TRBJ2-3, with 10 bases identical to TRBD2. This CDR3 has 16 residues. Germline V CDR1 and CDR2: SGHTA, FQGTGA. Trimming removed 7 bases from V and 4 bases from J; junction bases left unmatched: 11. The CDR3 bases are TGTGCCAGCACCCTCCCCAGCGGGAGGGCCCCAGATACGCAGTATTTT. It codes for CASTLPSGRAPDTQYF.

This rearrangement joins TRBV5-1 to TRBJ1-4; 7 bases map to TRBD1. Germline-derived CDR1 and CDR2 are SGHRS and YFSETQ. The ends lost 9 bases at V and 2 bases at J; junction bases unmatched: 7. The CDR3 has 14 amino acids. The CDR3 loop is CATKGTDTNEKLFF. The CDR3 DNA follows: TGCGCCACCAAAGGGACAGATACTAATGAAAAACTGTTTTTT.

This chain links TRBV5-1 with TRBJ1-2; D gene unclear. Trimming shortened V by 0 bases and J by 2 bases, and 8 bases separated the two germline ends. Germline CDR1 is SGHRS and CDR2 is YFSETQ. This CDR3 has 14 amino acids. CDR3 in DNA: TGCGCCAGCAGCTTGGTTTCCGTAAACTATGGCTACACCTTC. It specifies CASSLVSVNYGYTF.

The gene calls are TRBV4-1 and TRBJ1-5, with a possible D match to TRBD1 (5 bases). CDR3 length: 16 residues. The V gene lost 0 bases and the J gene lost 8 bases, with 17 bases spanning the gap. Germline loops: CDR1 MGHRA, CDR2 YSYEKL. CDR3 in DNA: TGCGCCAGCAGCCAAGAGGTAGCAGGGCTGGTCAAGCCCCAGCATTTT. Encoded protein: CASSQEVAGLVKPQHF.

V and J are TRBV30 and TRBJ2-2; perhaps TRBD2 as D (6 bases). There are 15 residues in the CDR3. CDR1 and CDR2 from the germline V gene are GTSNPN and SVGIG (reference sequence). The V end was cut by 7 bases, the J end by 0 bases, with 15 bases between. The CDR3 reads CAFPRWTTNTGELFF. The CDR3 nucleotides read TGTGCCTTCCCGAGGTGGACTACGAACACCGGGGAGCTGTTTTTT.

Points on this clone: This sample also contains other DNA sequences that code for the same CDR3. CDR3 coding DNA: TGCAGTGCTAGGGGGCCCGGGGAGCTGTTTTTT. This sequence encodes CSARGPGELFF. The chain uses TRBV20-1 and TRBJ2-2; D perhaps matches TRBD1 (5 bases). V lost 3 bases and J lost 6, with 5 bases in between. CDR3 length: 11 amino acids. Per the germline V gene, CDR1 is DFQATT and CDR2 is SNEGSKA (reference sequence).

The chain joins TRBV28 to TRBJ2-7; D perhaps matches TRBD1 (5 bases). There are 13 residues in the CDR3. The V gene lost 5 bases and the J gene lost 3 bases, with 11 bases spanning the gap. CDR1 and CDR2 from the germline V gene are MDHEN and SYDVKM. The CDR3 DNA follows: TGTGCCAGCAGTCCACTTGACAGCTACGAGCAGTACTTC. Translation: CASSPLDSYEQYF.

The chain couples TRBV6-5 to TRBJ2-2, with a weak D call TRBD1 (5 bases). V was clipped by 7 bases and J by 0 bases, with 9 bases between them. The germline V gene has CDR1 MNHEY and CDR2 SVGAGI. The CDR3 loop spans 14 amino acids. Written as DNA, the CDR3 is TGTGCCAGCACCCGACAGCCGAACACCGGGGAGCTGTTTTTT. This translates into CASTRQPNTGELFF.

The chain employs TRBV5-1 and TRBJ1-2; TRBD1 might be the D (5 bases). The V gene lost 2 bases and the J gene lost 4 bases, with 12 bases spanning the gap. The length of the CDR3 is 14 residues. Germline CDR1 reads SGHRS; CDR2 reads YFSETQ. CDR3 protein: CASSFSGPTYGYTF. The CDR3 DNA follows: TGCGCCAGCAGCTTTTCAGGGCCTACCTATGGCTACACCTTC.

This chain uses TRBV5-6 with TRBJ2-7, with a tentative D call TRBD2 (5 bases). V lost 2 bases and J 1 base, leaving 7 bases between the germline ends. CDR1 and CDR2 from the germline V gene are SGHDT and YYEEEE. This CDR3 is built from 13 residues. The DNA of the CDR3 is TGTGCCAGCAGCTTCCGGGGATCCTACGAGCAGTACTTC. It translates to CASSFRGSYEQYF.

The V call is TRBV13, the J call TRBJ1-2, with D unresolved. Germline values: CDR1 PRHDT, CDR2 FYEKMQ (reference sequence). The CDR3 length is 15 residues. V was clipped by 0 bases and J by 8 bases, with 16 bases between them. CDR3 DNA: TGTGCCAGCAGCTTAGGCCCGAGACCTCCGGGGGGCTACACCTTC. As protein: CASSLGPRPPGGYTF.

This sequence joins TRBV9 and TRBJ2-5, with unresolved D. Trimming cost V 2 bases and J 4 bases, with 21 bases left between them. Germline assignment: CDR1 SGDLS and CDR2 YYNGEE. There are 17 residues in the CDR3. The CDR3 DNA reads TGTGCCAGCAGCGTTCGTTTCCACGCGGAAATTGGAGAGACCCAGTACTTC. The encoded protein is CASSVRFHAEIGETQYF.

This clone has a single count. This rearrangement joins TRBV29-1 to TRBJ2-5; TRBD2 matches at 7 bases. J was trimmed by 0 bases and V by 4 bases; bases with no gene match: 2. CDR1 is SQVTM, CDR2 ANQGSEA, per germline. The CDR3 length is 13 residues. In nucleotides, the CDR3 is TGCAGCGTTGTCGGGGGGTACCAAGAGACCCAGTACTTC. Its translation: CSVVGGYQETQYF.

The chain carries TRBV5-5 and TRBJ1-1; D is undetermined. The V gene's germline CDR1 is SGHKS and CDR2 YYEKEE (reference sequence). V was trimmed by 0 bases and J by 0 bases, leaving 3 bases between them. The CDR3 consists of 13 residues. The CDR3 nucleotides are TGTGCCAGCAGCTTGGAGCTGAACACTGAAGCTTTCTTT. It is translated as CASSLELNTEAFF. Full variable domain (remainder filled in from reference TRBV5-5 and TRBJ1-1): DAGVTQSPTHLIKTRGQQVTLRCSPISGHKSVSWYQQVLGQGPQFIFQYYEKEERGRGNFPDRFSARQFPNYSSELNVNALLLGDSALYLCASSLELNTEAFFGQGTRLTVV.

The rearrangement links TRBV10-3 to TRBJ1-1; 8 nucleotides align to TRBD1. V lost 5 bases to trimming and J lost 5 bases; unmatched junction nucleotides: 7. This CDR3 spans 14 amino acids. The germline V gene encodes CDR1 ENHRY and CDR2 SYGVKD. DNA for the CDR3: TGTGCCATCAGTTATACAGGGGGGGCTACTGAAGCTTTCTTT. Translation: CAISYTGGATEAFF.